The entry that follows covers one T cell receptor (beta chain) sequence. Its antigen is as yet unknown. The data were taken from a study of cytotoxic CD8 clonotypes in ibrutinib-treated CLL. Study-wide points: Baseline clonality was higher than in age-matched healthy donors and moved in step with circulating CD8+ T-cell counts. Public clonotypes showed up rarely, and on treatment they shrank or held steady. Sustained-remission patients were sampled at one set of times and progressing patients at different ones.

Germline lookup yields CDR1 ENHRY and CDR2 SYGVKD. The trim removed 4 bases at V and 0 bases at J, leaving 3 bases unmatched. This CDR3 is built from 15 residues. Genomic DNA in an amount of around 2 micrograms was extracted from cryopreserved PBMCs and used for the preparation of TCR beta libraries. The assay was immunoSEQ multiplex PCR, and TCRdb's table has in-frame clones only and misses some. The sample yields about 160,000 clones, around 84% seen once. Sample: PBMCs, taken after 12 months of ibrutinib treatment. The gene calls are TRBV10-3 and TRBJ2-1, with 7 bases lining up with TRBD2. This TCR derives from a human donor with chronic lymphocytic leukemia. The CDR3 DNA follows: TGTGCCATCAGTGCGGGAGGAGTCTCCTACAATGAGCAGTTCTTC. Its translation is CAISAGGVSYNEQFF.